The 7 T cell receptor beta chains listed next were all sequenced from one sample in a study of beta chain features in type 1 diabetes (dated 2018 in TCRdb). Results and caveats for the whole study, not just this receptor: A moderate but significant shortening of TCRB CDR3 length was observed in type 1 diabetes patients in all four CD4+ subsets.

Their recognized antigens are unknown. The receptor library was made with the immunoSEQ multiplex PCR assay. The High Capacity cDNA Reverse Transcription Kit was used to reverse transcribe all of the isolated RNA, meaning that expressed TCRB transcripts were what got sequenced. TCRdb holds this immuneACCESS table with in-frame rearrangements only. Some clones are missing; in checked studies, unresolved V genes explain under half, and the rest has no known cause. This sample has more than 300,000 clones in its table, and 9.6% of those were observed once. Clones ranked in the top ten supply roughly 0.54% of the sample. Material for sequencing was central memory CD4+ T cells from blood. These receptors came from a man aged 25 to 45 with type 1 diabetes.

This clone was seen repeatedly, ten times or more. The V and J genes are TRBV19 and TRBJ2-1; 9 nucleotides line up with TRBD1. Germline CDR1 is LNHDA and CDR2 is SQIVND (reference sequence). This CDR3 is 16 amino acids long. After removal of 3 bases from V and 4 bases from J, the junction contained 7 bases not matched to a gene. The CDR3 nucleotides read TGTGCCAGTAGTATGAAGGTCGGGACAGGGTACAATGAGCAGTTCTTC. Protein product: CASSMKVGTGYNEQFF.

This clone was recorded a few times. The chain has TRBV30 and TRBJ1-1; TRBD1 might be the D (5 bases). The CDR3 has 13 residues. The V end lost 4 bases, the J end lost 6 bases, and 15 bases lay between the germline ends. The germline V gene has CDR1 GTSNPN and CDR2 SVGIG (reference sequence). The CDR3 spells CAWKGQGSAEAFF. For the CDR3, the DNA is TGTGCCTGGAAGGGGCAGGGAAGCGCTGAAGCTTTCTTT.

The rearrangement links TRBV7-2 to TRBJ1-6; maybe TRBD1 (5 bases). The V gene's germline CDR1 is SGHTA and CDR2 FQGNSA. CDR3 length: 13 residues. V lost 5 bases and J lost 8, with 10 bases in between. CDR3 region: CASSPQTDSPLHF. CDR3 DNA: TGTGCCAGCAGCCCTCAGACAGATTCACCCCTCCACTTT.

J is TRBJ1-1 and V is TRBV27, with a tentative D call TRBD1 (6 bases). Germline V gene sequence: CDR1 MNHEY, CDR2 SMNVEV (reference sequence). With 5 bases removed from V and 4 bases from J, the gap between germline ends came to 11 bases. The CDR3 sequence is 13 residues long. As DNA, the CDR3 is TGTGCCAGCAGTAATTGGGGGGCCACTGAAGCTTTCTTT. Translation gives CASSNWGATEAFF.

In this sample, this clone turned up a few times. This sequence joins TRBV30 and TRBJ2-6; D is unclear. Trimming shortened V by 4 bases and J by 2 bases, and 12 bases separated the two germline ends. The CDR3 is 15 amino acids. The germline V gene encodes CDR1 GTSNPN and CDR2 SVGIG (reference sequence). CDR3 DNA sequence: TGTGCCTGGACGGCGAAGACGGCTGGGGCCAACGTCCTGACTTTC. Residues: CAWTAKTAGANVLTF. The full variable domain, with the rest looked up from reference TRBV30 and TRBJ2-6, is SQTIHQWPATLVQPVGSPLSLECTVEGTSNPNLYWYRQAAGRGLQLLFYSVGIGQISSEVPQNLSASRPQDRQFILSSKKLLLSDSGFYLCAWTAKTAGANVLTFGAGSRLTVL.

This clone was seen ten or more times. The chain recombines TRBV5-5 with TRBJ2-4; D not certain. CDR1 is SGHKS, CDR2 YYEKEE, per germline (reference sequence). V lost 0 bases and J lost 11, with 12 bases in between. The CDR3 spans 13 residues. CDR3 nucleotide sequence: TGTGCCAGCAGCTTGGAGGCAGCCTCGGTTCAGTACTTC. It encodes CASSLEAASVQYF.

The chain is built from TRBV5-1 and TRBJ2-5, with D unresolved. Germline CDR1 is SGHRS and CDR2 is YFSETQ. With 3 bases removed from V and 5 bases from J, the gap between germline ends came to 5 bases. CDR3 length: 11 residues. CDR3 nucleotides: TGCGCCAGCAGCTGGCAGGAGACCCAGTACTTC. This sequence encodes CASSWQETQYF.